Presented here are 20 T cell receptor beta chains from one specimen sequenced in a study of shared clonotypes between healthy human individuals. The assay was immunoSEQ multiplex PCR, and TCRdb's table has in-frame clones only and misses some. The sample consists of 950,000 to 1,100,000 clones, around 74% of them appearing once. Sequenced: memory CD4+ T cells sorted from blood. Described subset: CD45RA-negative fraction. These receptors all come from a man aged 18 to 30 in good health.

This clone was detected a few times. CDR3 sequence (DNA): TGTGCCAGTAGTATAACCCTTGGCGAGCAGTACTTC. Its protein product is CASSITLGEQYF. V is TRBV19 and J is TRBJ2-7; no clear D. Germline CDR1 is LNHDA and CDR2 is SQIVND (reference sequence). The CDR3 spans 12 residues. V shed 2 bases and J shed 6 bases, with 8 bases lying between them.

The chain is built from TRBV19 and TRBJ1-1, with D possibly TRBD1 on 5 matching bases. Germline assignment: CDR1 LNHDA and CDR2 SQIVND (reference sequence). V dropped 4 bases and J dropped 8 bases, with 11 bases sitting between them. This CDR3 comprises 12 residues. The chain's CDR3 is CASSNPGHEAFF. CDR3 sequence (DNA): TGTGCCAGTAGTAATCCGGGGCACGAAGCTTTCTTT.

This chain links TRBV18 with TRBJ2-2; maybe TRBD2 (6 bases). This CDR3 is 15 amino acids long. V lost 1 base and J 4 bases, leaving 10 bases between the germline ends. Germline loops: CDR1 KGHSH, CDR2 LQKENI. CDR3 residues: CASSPRREGTGELFF. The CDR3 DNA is TGTGCCAGCTCACCACGGCGGGAAGGCACCGGGGAGCTGTTTTTT.

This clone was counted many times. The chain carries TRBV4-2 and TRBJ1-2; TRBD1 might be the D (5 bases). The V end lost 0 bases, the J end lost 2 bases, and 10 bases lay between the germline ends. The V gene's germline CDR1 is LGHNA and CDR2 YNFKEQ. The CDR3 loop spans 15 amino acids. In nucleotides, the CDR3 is TGTGCCAGCAGCCAAGATTATAGGGGAAACTATGGCTACACCTTC. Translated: CASSQDYRGNYGYTF.

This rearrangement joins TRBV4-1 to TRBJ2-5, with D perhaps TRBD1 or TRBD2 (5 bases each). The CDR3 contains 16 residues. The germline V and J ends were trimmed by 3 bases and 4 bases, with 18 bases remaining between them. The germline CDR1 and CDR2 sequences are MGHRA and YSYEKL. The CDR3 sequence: CASSQTGGSGAETQYF. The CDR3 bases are TGCGCCAGCAGCCAGACCGGAGGATCCGGGGCAGAGACCCAGTACTTC.

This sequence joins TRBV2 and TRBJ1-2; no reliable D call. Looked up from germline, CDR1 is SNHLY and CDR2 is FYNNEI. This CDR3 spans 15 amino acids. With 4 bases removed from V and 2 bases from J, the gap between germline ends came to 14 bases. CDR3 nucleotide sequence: TGTGCCAGCAGTGGGTTGGACTCCCCCAACTATGGCTACACCTTC. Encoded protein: CASSGLDSPNYGYTF.

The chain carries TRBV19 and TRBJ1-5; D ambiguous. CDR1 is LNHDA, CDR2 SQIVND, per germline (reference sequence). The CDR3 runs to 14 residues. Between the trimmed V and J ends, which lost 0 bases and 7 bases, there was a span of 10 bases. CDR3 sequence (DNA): TGTGCCAGTAGTATAGATCGGGGTTTACAGCCCCAGCATTTT. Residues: CASSIDRGLQPQHF.

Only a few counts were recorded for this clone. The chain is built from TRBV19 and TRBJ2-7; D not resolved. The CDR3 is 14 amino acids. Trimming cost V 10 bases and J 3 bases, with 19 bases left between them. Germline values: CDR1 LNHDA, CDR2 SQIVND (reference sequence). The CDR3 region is CATMDLSGSYEQYF. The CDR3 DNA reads TGTGCCACAATGGATTTGTCGGGCAGCTACGAGCAGTACTTC.

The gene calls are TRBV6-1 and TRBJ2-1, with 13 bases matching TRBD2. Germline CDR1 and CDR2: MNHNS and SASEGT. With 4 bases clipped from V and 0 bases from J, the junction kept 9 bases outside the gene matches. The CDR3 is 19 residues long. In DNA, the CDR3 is TGTGCCAGCAGTGGGCACGGGACTAGCGGGGAGAGCTCCTACAATGAGCAGTTCTTC. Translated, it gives CASSGHGTSGESSYNEQFF.

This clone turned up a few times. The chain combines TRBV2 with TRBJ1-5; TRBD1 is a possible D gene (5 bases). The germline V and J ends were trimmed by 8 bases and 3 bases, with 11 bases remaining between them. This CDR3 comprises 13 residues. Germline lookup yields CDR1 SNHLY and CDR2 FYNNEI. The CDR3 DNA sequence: TGTGCCAGCGGAACAGGCCTCAATCAGCCCCAGCATTTT. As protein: CASGTGLNQPQHF.

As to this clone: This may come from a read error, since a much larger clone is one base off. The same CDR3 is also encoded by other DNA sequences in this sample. CDR3: CASSEQAGSTDTQYF. The DNA of the CDR3 is TGTGCCAGCAGCGAACAGGCCGGGAGCACAGATACGCAGTATTTT. The chain has TRBV9 and TRBJ2-3; maybe TRBD1 (5 bases). Trimming took 3 bases from V and 0 from J, leaving 11 bases between them. Germline CDR1 and CDR2: SGDLS and YYNGEE. CDR3 length equals 15 residues.

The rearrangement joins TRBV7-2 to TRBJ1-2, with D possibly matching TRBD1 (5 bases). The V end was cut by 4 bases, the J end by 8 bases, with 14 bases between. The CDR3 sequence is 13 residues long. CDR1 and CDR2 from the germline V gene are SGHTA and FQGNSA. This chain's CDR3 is CASSSRQYSGYTF. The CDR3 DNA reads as TGTGCCAGCAGCTCCCGACAGTACAGCGGCTACACCTTC.

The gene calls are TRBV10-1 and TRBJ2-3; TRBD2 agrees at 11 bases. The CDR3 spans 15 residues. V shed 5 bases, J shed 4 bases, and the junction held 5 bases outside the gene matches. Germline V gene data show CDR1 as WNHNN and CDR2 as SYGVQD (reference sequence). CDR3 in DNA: TGCGCCAGCAGTACCGGGACTAGCGGCCCAGATACGCAGTATTTT. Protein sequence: CASSTGTSGPDTQYF.

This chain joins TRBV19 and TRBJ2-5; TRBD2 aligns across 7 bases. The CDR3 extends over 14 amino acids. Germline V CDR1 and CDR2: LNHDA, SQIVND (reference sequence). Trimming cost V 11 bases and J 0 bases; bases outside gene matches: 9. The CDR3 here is CAPIAGEDQETQYF. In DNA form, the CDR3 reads TGTGCCCCGATTGCGGGGGAAGACCAAGAGACCCAGTACTTC.

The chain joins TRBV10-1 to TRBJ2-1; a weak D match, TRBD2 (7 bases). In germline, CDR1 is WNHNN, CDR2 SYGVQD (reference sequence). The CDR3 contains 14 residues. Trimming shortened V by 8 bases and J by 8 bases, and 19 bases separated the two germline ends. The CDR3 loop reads CASGDGGARDEQFF. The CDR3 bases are TGCGCCAGCGGCGATGGGGGGGCCCGGGATGAGCAGTTCTTC.

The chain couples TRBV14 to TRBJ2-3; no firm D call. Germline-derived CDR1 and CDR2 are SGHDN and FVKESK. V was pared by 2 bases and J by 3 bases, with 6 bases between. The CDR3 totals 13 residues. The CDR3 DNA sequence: TGTGCCAGCAGCCAACTTATAACAGATACGCAGTATTTT. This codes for CASSQLITDTQYF.

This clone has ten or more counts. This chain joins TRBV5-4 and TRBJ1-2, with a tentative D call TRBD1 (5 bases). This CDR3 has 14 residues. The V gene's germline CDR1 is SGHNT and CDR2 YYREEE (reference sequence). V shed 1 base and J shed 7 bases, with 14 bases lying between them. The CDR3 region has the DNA TGTGCCAGCAGCTTGTGGGGCGGGAGGACTGGCTACACCTTC. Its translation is CASSLWGGRTGYTF.

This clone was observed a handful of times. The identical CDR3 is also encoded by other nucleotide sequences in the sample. CDR3 DNA sequence: TGCAGCGTCGAGGGACAGGGCTATGGCTACACCTTC. The encoded protein is CSVEGQGYGYTF. The chain joins TRBV29-1 to TRBJ1-2; 9 nucleotides align to TRBD1. This CDR3 has 12 amino acids. Germline V lookup: CDR1 SQVTM, CDR2 ANQGSEA. V gave up 6 bases and J gave up 4 bases; unmatched junction bases: 3.

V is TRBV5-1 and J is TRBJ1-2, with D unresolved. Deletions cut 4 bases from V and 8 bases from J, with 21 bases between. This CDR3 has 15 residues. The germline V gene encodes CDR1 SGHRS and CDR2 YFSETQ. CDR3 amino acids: CASSPEGSVAEGYTF. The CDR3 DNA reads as TGCGCCAGCAGCCCCGAGGGATCGGTGGCGGAGGGCTACACCTTC.

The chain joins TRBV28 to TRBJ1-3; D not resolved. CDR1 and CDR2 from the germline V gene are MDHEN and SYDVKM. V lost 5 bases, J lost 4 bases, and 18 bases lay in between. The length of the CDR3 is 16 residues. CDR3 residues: CASSRSLYAAGNTIYF. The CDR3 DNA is TGTGCCAGCAGTCGCAGTCTCTACGCAGCGGGAAACACCATATATTTT.